The entry below gives a single TCR beta chain sequence along with its context. Its antigen is undetermined. This could be a read error, since a much larger clone is one nucleotide away. This sample is part of a study of Graves' ophthalmopathy and Graves' hyperthyroidism. Study background: Being free of ophthalmopathy for 18 months of follow-up defined stable hyperthyroidism. Findings and limits, study-wide: Blood also contained most of the expanded thyroid clonotypes above 0.001 frequency. Using 13 signatures, a model distinguished ophthalmopathy from stable hyperthyroidism, reaching about 85% sensitivity and about 81% specificity.

The CDR3 consists of 18 residues. Trimming took 2 bases from V and 4 from J, leaving 23 bases between them. Germline-derived CDR1 and CDR2 are SGHTA and FQGTGA. People with hyperthyroidism were aged 18 to 65 and newly diagnosed, under 2 months' duration. Amplification of the TCR beta CDR3 regions used RNA transcripts (as template). The first-round RT-PCR employed HTBI primers together with the Qiagen OneStep RT-PCR kit. A multiplex PCR was then performed as the second round. MiXCR, applied by TCRdb to the multiplex PCR reads, yields one record per CDR3 protein. The sample lists around 590,000 distinct CDR3 sequences; under 40% were seen once.

The receptor's source is an adult man with Graves' hyperthyroidism. This chain links TRBV7-3 with TRBJ1-1; D might be TRBD1 (5 bases). The material sequenced was peripheral blood or thyroid tissue (not recorded which). The CDR3 is CASSLDFHRIKLSTEAFF. Here the CDR3 DNA reads TGTGCCAGCAGCTTAGATTTTCACAGGATAAAATTGAGCACTGAAGCTTTCTTT.